The source of this T cell receptor (beta chain) is a study of T cells in tumors after PD-1 blockade (dated by TCRdb to the late 2010s). Some background on the complete study: Prior checkpoint blockade, systemic immunosuppressant use, and recent radiotherapy or other anti-cancer therapy within 4 weeks were grounds for patient exclusion. Patients received pembrolizumab 200 mg every 3 weeks or cemiplimab 350 mg every 2 weeks. A subset of patients also received ongoing daily vismodegib 150 mg during anti-PD-1 treatment. Peripheral blood samples averaged about 110,000 TCR templates (range roughly 24,000-280,000) and 36,536 unique clonotypes. The study performed paired single-cell RNA and TCR sequencing on site-matched tumors from BCC or SCC patients before and after anti-PD-1 therapy. To compare clonotypes in blood and tumor, bulk TCR sequencing was done on nine to ten peripheral blood samples taken from a few patients. Clinical response was assessed using RECIST version 1.1.

The paper as a whole reports these results and caveats: About two fifths of the TCR clonotypes from tumors also showed up in blood, and some novel exhausted tumor clones were present in pre-treatment blood, which suggests peripheral recruitment. The source of novel T cell clones was not identified and could include lymphoid organs or rare unexpanded clones within the tumor or its periphery.

Points on this clone: There is no known antigen for this receptor. The sample holds no much larger clone one base away, and base qualities are not on file.

Explained via the paper, the time point label denotes: after anti-PD-1 therapy. For bulk TCRbeta sequencing, genomic DNA was extracted from tumor biopsies or peripheral blood, and input amounts ranged from about 550 ng to 6,004 ng. Every patient was a poor candidate for surgical resection and had histologically proven advanced or metastatic basal or squamous cell carcinoma. The basal cell carcinoma cohort comprised roughly twelve patients, of whom roughly 8 had bulk tumor TCR sequencing. The immunoSEQ platform was used to carry out deep TCRbeta sequencing. In the authors' own workflow: Only productive rearrangements were exported from the immunoSEQ Analyzer for further analysis. T cell phenotypes were assigned to bulk TCRbeta clonotypes by matching to single-cell RNA+TCR-seq clones sharing the same TCRbeta sequence. Clone enrichment in tumor was calculated as tumor frequency divided by PBMC frequency from bulk TCR sequencing. GLIPH was used to sort TCRs into specificity groups, which are clusters of distinct TCRs that likely recognize common antigens through shared CDR3 motifs. TCRdb obtained this table from immuneACCESS and retained in-frame rearrangements with V and J assigned. These tables miss some clones; where compared with another copy, unresolved V genes account for less than half of the shortfall, and the remainder is unexplained. D and trimming were read from the DNA, whereas the V and J calls and clone size are those reported in that table. The sample profile shows approximately 63,000 clones; less than 85% of them were found once. Jointly, the top ten make up about 4.8% of the sample.

The receptor was derived from a human donor with basal cell carcinoma. The sample consisted of PBMCs, taken after anti-PD-1 treatment.

The DNA sequence is as follows: TGTGCCAGTAGTAAGTTCTGGACAGTAGCTAGCACAGATACGCAGTATTTT. Translated, this gives CASSKFWTVASTDTQYF. The V and J genes are TRBV19 and TRBJ2-3; a weak D assignment points to TRBD1 (6 bases agree). V is clipped by 4 bases and J by 0 bases, and the sequence between their germline boundaries is 17 bases long. Based on the germline V gene (reference sequence), the CDR1 and CDR2 sequences are LNHDA and SQIVND. CDR3 length: 17 amino acids, cysteine to phenylalanine. Just the 51-base CDR3 DNA is kept, in frame starting at base 1.